This T cell receptor (beta chain) was captured by sequencing in a study of blood T cell repertoires in COVID-19. Study information: Sites across the United States, Italy and Spain contributed samples from acute and convalescent COVID-19. The cDNA or gDNA used as material had been derived from T cells, B-cell-depleted T cells, or PBMCs.

In the authors' methods: Estimation of nucleated cell counts relied on the amplification of reference gene primers. The repertoire was sequenced with immunoSEQ multiplex PCR; TCRdb's copy has only in-frame clones and lacks some. V and J calls and clone size are given by that table; D and trimming were obtained from the DNA. Of about 64,000 clones listed, about 86% are singletons. CDR1 is MNHEY, CDR2 SVGAGI, per germline. V was clipped by 6 bases and J by 8 bases, with 16 bases between them. CDR3 size: 13 residues. The sequenced sample consisted of peripheral blood. The receptor's source is a middle-aged man with acute or convalescent COVID-19. V is TRBV6-5 and J is TRBJ1-2; TRBD1 might be the D (5 bases). The CDR3: CASSLDMARGYTF. For the CDR3, the DNA is TGTGCCAGCAGCTTGGACATGGCCCGGGGCTACACCTTC.